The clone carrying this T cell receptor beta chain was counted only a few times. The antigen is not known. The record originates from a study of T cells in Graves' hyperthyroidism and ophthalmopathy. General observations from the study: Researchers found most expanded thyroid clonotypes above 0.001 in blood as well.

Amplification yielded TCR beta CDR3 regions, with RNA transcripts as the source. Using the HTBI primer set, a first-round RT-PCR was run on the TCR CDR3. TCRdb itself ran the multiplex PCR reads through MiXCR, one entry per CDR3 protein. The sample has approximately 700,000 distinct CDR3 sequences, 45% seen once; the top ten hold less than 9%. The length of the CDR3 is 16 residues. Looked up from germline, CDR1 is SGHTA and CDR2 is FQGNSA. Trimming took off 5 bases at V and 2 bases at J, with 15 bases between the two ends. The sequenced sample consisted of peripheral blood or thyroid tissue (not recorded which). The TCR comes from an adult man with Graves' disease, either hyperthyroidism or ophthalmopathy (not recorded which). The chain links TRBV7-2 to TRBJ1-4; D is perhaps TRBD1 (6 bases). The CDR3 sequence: CASSQDGQSTNEKLFF. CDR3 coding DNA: TGTGCCAGCAGCCAAGATGGACAGTCCACTAATGAAAAACTGTTTTTT.